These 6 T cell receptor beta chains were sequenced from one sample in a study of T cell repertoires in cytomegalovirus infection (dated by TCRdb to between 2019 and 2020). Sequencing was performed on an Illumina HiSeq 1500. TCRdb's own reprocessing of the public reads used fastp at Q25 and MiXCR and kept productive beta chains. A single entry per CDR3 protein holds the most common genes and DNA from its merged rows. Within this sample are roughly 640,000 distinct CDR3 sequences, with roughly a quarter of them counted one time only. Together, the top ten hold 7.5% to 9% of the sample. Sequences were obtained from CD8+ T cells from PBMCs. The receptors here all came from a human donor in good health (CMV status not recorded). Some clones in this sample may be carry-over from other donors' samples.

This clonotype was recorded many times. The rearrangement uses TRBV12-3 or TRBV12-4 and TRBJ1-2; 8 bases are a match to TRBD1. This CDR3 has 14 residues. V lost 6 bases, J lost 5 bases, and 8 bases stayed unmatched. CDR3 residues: CASRTTGDRYGYTF. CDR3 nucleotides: TGTGCCAGCAGGACGACAGGGGATCGATATGGCTACACCTTC.

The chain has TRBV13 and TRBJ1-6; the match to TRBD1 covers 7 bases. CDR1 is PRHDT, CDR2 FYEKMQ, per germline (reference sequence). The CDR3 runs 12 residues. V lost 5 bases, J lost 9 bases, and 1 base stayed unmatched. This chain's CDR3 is CASSDRVSPLHF. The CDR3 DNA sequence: TGTGCCAGCAGCGACAGGGTTTCACCCCTCCACTTT.

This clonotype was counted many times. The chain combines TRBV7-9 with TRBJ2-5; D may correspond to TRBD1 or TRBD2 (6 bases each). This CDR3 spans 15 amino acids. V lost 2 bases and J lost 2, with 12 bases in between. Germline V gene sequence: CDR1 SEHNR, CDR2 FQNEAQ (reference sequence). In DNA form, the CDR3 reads TGTGCCAGCAGCTTAAGAGGGGGAGGACAAGAGACCCAGTACTTC. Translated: CASSLRGGGQETQYF.

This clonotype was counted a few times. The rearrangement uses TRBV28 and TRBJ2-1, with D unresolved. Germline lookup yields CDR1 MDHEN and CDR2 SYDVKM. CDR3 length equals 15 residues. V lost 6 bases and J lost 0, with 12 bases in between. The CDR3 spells CASRPVAGSYNEQFF. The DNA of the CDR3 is TGTGCCAGCAGACCAGTTGCCGGCTCCTACAATGAGCAGTTCTTC.

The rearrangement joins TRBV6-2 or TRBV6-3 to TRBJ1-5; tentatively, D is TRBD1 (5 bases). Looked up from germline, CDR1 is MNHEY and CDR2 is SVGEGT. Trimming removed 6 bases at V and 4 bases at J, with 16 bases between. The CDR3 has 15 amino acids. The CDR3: CASSPEGNWNQPQHF. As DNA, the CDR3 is TGTGCCAGCAGCCCTGAGGGGAATTGGAATCAGCCCCAGCATTTT.

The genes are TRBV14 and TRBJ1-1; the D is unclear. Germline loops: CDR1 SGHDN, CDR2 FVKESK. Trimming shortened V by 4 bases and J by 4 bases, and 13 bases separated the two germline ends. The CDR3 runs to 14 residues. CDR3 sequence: CASSLGWVGTEAFF. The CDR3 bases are TGTGCCAGCAGCCTGGGATGGGTGGGCACTGAAGCTTTCTTT.